The entry that follows covers one T cell receptor (beta chain) sequence. Antigen unknown. This specimen belongs to a study of OX40 agonist ivuxolimab in advanced cancers. Study details: The patients got ivuxolimab, which is an agonistic anti-OX40 (CD134) antibody. Each dose-escalation patient presented with hepatocellular carcinoma, melanoma, renal cell or head and neck cancer. Aged roughly 23 to 79 with a mean of approximately 57 years, they were more than 80% male. Study results and caveats: CD8+ T cells were the subset that, on average, had more expanded clones than CD4+.

This CDR3 is 15 amino acids long. The V end was cut by 8 bases, the J end by 4 bases, with 18 bases between. Germline V lookup: CDR1 MNHNS, CDR2 SASEGT. Assay used: immunoSEQ multiplex PCR; TCRdb lists only in-frame clones, some missing. The sample shows some 94,000 clones, around 96% of them seen only once. This chain connects TRBV6-1 to TRBJ1-5, with D possibly TRBD1 on 5 matching bases. The source was CD4+ or CD8+ T cells sorted from blood, collected in a trial of the OX40 agonist ivuxolimab. This sequence was found in an adult with an advanced solid tumor such as melanoma, head and neck, liver or kidney cancer. The CDR3 sequence: CASDPFLGGNQPQHF. The CDR3 DNA reads TGTGCCAGCGACCCATTCCTCGGGGGTAATCAGCCCCAGCATTTT.